This TCR beta chain was recovered during a study of vaccination and CD4 T cells after COVID-19. Study-wide background: Convalescent persons amounted to six males plus four females, two of whom were Hispanic.

Treatment: approximately 11-day PBMC culture with coronavirus spike peptide pools or control peptides (ViraFEST assay). The CDR3 length is 15 residues. V shed 0 bases and J 7 bases; nucleotides not matched to a gene: 4. Germline V gene data show CDR1 as MRHNA and CDR2 as SNTAGT. With the Oncomine TCR Beta short-read assay, DNA from cultured CD4+ T cells was sequenced. TCRdb processed the PCR reads anew with MiXCR; each CDR3 protein has one entry. The data show under 25,000 distinct CDR3 sequences, about 44% seen once. There are a few counts of this clonotype. Its antigen is currently unknown. General observations from the study: Of the reactive clones in convalescent patients, a median roughly 88% showed up only post-vaccination.

The TCR sequence derives from a human donor who had recovered from COVID-19. This sample comprised CD4+ T cells from blood, cultured in vitro, obtained before SARS-CoV-2 vaccination. The chain couples TRBV6-4 to TRBJ2-2; 8 bases are shared with TRBD1. CDR3 protein: CASSDSRGPNGELFF. Here the CDR3 DNA reads TGTGCCAGCAGTGACTCCAGGGGGCCGAACGGGGAGCTGTTTTTT.